The text below deals with one T cell receptor beta chain. The CDR3 is made up of 14 amino acids. Germline CDR1 is MNHEY and CDR2 is SVGAGI. V was shortened by 8 bases and J by 5 bases, with 13 bases between the two germline ends. Per the original data handling: Nucleated cell number was recorded as an estimate derived from reference gene primer amplification. TCRdb keeps only in-frame clones here, not all; method: immunoSEQ multiplex PCR. Clonal size and the V and J genes are those of that table, whereas D and trimming came from the DNA. The table includes approximately 250,000 clones, around 86% detected once. The data stem from a study of blood T cell repertoires in COVID-19. Across the study: Acute-phase and convalescent COVID-19 samples originated in the United States, Italy and Spain. Sample material is recorded as cDNA or gDNA derived from T cells, B-cell-depleted T cells, or PBMCs.

This TCR derives from a man aged 18 to 29 with active or convalescent COVID-19. The chain joins TRBV6-5 to TRBJ1-6, with D uncertain. Sample: peripheral blood. The CDR3 nucleotides are TGTGCCAGCTCCCGAGGGATAGATAATTCACCCCTCCACTTT. Translation gives CASSRGIDNSPLHF.